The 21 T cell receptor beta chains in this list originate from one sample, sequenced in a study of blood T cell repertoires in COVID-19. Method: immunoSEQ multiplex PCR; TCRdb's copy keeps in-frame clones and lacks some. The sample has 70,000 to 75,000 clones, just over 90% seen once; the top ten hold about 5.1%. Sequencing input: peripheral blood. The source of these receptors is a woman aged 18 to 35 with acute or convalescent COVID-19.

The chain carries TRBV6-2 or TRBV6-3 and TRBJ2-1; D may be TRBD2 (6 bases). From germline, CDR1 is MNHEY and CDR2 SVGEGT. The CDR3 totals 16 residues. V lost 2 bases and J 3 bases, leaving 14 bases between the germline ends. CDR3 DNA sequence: TGTGCCAGCAGTTACCGGGGACTCCTACTCTACAATGAGCAGTTCTTC. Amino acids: CASSYRGLLLYNEQFF.

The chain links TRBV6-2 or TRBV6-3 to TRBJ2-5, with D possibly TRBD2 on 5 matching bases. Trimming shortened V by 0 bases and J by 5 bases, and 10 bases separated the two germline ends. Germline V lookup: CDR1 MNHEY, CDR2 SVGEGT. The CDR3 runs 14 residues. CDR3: CASSYSRLTETQYF. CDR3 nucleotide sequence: TGTGCCAGCAGTTACTCGAGACTAACGGAGACCCAGTACTTC.

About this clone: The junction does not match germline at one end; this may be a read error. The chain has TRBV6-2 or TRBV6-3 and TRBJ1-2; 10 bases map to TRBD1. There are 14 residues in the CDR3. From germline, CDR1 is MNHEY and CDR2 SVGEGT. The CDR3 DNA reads TGTGCCAGCAGTCCGGGACAGGGGTACTACGGCTACACCTTC. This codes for CASSPGQGYYGYTF.

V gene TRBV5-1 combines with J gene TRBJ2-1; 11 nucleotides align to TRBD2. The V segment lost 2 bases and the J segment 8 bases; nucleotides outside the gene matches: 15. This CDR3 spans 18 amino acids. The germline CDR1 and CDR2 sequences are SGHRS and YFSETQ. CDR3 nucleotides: TGCGCCAGCAGCTTTCATTCGGATAGCGGGGGGGCTCTCTATGAGCAGTTCTTC. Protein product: CASSFHSDSGGALYEQFF.

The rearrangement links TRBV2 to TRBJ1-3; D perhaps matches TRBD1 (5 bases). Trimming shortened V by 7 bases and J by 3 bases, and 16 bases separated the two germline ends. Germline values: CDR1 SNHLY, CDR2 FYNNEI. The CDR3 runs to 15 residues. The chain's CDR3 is CASKEEGTRGNTIYF. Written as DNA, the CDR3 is TGTGCCAGCAAAGAGGAGGGGACTCGTGGAAACACCATATATTTT.

The CDR3 nucleotides read TGTGCCAGCCGCTCCACACGCTTAGCAGGCAATCAGCCCCAGCATTTT. Encoded protein: CASRSTRLAGNQPQHF. The chain links TRBV28 to TRBJ1-5; D is undetermined. Looked up from germline, CDR1 is MDHEN and CDR2 is SYDVKM. The CDR3 length is 16 residues. V was cut by 8 bases and J by 2 bases, with 19 bases left in between.

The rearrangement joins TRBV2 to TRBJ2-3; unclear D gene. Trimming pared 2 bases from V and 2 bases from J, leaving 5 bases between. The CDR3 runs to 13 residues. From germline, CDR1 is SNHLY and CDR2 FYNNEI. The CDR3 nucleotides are TGTGCCAGCAGTGAACTCCCCACAGATACGCAGTATTTT. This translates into CASSELPTDTQYF.

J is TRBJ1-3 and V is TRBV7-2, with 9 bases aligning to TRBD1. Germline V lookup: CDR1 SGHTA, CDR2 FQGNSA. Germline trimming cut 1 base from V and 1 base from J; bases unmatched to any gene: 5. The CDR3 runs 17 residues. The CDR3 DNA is TGTGCCAGCAGCTTAGGGACAGGGGTTCAATCTGGAAACACCATATATTTT. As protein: CASSLGTGVQSGNTIYF.

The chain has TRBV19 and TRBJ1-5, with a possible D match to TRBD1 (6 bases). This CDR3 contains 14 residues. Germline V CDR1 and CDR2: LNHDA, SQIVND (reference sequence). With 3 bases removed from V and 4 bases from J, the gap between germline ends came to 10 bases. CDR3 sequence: CASSMDRKNQPQHF. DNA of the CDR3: TGTGCCAGTAGTATGGACAGAAAGAATCAGCCCCAGCATTTT.

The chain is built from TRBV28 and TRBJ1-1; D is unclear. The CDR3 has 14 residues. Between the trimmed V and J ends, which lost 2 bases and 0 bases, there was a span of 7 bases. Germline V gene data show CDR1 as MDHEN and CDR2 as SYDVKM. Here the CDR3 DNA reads TGTGCCAGCAGTTTAGAGGGTTTGAACACTGAAGCTTTCTTT. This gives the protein CASSLEGLNTEAFF.

The CDR3 here is CASRRQGSDYGYTF. In DNA form, the CDR3 reads TGTGCCAGTAGGAGACAGGGATCGGACTATGGCTACACCTTC. The V call is TRBV19, the J call TRBJ1-2; 7 bases fit TRBD1. The CDR3 runs to 14 residues. Germline-derived CDR1 and CDR2 are LNHDA and SQIVND (reference sequence). V gave up 6 bases and J gave up 3 bases; unmatched junction bases: 7.

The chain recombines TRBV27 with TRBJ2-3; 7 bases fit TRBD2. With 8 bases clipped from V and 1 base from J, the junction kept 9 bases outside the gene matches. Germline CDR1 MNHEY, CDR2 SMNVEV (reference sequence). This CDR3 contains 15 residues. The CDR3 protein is CASGDYLLGTDTQYF. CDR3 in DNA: TGTGCCAGCGGGGACTACCTCCTGGGCACAGATACGCAGTATTTT.

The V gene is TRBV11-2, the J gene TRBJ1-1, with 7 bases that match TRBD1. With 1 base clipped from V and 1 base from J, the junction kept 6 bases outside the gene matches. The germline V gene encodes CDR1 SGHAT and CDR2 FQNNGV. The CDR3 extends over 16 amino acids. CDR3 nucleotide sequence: TGTGCCAGCAGCTTAGCTGGGACAGTGAAGAACACTGAAGCTTTCTTT. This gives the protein CASSLAGTVKNTEAFF.

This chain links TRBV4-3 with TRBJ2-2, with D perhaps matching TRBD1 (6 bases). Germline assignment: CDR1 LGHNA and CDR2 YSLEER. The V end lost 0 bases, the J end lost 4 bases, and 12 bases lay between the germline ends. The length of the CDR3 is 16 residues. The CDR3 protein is CASSQEQGPFTGELFF. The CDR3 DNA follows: TGCGCCAGCAGCCAAGAACAGGGACCGTTCACCGGGGAGCTGTTTTTT.

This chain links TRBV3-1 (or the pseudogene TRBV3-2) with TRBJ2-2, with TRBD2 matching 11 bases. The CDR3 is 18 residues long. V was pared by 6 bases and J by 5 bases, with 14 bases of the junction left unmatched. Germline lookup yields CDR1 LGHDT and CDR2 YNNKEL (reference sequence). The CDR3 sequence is CASRSTSGSSWGTGELFF. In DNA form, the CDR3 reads TGTGCCAGCAGATCAACTAGCGGGAGTTCGTGGGGGACCGGGGAGCTGTTTTTT.

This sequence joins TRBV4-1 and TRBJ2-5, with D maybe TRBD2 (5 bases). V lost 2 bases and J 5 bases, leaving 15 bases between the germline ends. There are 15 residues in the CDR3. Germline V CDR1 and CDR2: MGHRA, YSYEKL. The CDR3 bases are TGCGCCAGCAGCCAATCCCAGAGGGCCGGGGAGACCCAGTACTTC. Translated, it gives CASSQSQRAGETQYF.

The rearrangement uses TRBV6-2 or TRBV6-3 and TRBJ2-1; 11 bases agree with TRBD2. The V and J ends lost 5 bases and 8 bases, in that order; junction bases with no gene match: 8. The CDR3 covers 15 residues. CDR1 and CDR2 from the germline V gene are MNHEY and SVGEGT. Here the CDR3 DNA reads TGTGCCAGCAGTCAACTAGCGGGAGTATTAGATGAGCAGTTCTTC. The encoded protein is CASSQLAGVLDEQFF.

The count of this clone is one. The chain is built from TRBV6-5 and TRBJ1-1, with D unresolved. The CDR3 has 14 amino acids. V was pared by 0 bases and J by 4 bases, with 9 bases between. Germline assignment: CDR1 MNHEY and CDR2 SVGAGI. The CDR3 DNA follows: TGTGCCAGCAGTTACTCCGCTCGGGGCACTGAAGCTTTCTTT. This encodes CASSYSARGTEAFF.

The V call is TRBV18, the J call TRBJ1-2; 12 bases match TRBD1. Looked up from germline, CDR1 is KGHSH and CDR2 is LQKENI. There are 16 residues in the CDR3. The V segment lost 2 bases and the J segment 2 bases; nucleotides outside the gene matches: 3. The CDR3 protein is CASSPSGTGGNYGYTF. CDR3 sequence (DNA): TGTGCCAGCTCACCATCCGGGACAGGGGGCAACTATGGCTACACCTTC.

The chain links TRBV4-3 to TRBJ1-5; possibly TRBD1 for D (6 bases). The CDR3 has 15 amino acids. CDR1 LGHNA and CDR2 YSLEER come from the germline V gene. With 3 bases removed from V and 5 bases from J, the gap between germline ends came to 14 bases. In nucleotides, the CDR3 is TGCGCCAGCAGCCAGGCCACAGGGCCAGATCAGCCCCAGCATTTT. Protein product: CASSQATGPDQPQHF.

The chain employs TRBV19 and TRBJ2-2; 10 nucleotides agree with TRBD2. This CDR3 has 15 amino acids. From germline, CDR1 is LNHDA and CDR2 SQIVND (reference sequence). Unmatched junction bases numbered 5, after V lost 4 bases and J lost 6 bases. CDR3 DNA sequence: TGTGCCAGTAGTAAGCCCGGGACTAGCGCCGGGGAGCTGTTTTTT. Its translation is CASSKPGTSAGELFF.